The T cell receptor beta chain under discussion was sequenced for a study of shared T cell receptors in the human thymus. The CDR3 is 12 residues long. Per the germline V gene, CDR1 is LNHDA and CDR2 is SQIVND (reference sequence). The V end was cut by 3 bases, the J end by 6 bases, with 8 bases between. Measured with immunoSEQ multiplex PCR; TCRdb has only the in-frame clones, and not every one. Altogether 540,000 or so clones are present, around 78% being singletons, with the ten largest covering 0.013%. These same data were also listed under a study on human thymus T cells.

The TCR originated in a boy younger than two with a congenital heart defect. Sample: thymocytes. The chain combines TRBV19 with TRBJ1-2, with D maybe TRBD1 (6 bases). CDR3 loop: CASSMTGNGYTF. The CDR3, as DNA: TGTGCCAGTAGTATGACAGGCAATGGCTACACCTTC.